The 2 T cell receptor beta chains below were found in one sample sequenced in a study of sequential checkpoint blockade in melanoma. The table came from immunoSEQ multiplex PCR; TCRdb's copy has only in-frame clones and leaves some out. The data hold 9,500 to 15,000 clones, with about four fifths observed a single time. Treatment meaning: randomized to nivolumab then ipilimumab (arm A) or the reverse (arm B). The sample consisted of CD8+ T cells sorted from blood (inferred from file names), taken from a patient given nivolumab and ipilimumab in sequence. All receptors derive from a human donor with melanoma.

The rearrangement links TRBV7-6 to TRBJ2-7, with D possibly matching TRBD2 (5 bases). V lost 1 base, J lost 2 bases, and 6 bases lay in between. Germline CDR1 SGHVS, CDR2 FNYEAQ. CDR3 length equals 13 residues. The CDR3 region is CASSLGRAYEQYF. The DNA of the CDR3 is TGTGCCAGCAGCTTAGGGCGGGCCTACGAGCAGTACTTC.

This chain connects TRBV19 to TRBJ2-7, with 10 bases lining up with TRBD2. Trimming at V came to 1 base and at J to 6 bases, leaving 12 bases not matched to a gene. CDR1 LNHDA and CDR2 SQIVND come from the germline V gene (reference sequence). CDR3 size: 17 residues. CDR3 sequence reads: CASSIALQAGGPGEQYF. Here the CDR3 DNA reads TGTGCCAGTAGTATAGCACTACAAGCGGGAGGGCCGGGCGAGCAGTACTTC.